This T cell receptor (beta chain) is from a study of cytomegalovirus exposure and HLA in healthy donors. Both 60 Vbeta primers and 13 Jbeta primers went into the PCR. The data were produced by immunoSEQ multiplex PCR, yet TCRdb's version contains in-frame clones alone and is incomplete. The table has tens of thousands of clones, approximately 68% seen once; the top ten hold approximately 11%. Study conclusions and caveats: For most TCR beta V segments, an earlier analysis put the productive rate at about 87% or about 30% of the time. Highly shared sequence variants in one cluster were likely a sequencing artifact. Indistinguishable V segments such as TRBV6-2 and TRBV6-3 were excluded.

This CDR3 is 14 amino acids long. Trimming left V 0 bases short and J 8 bases short, with 14 bases between. Germline V gives CDR1 SGDLS, CDR2 YYNGEE. A remark on this clone: The antigen is not known.

The origin of this receptor is a woman between 25 and 40 years old in good health and CMV-seronegative. The sample comprised PBMCs. This chain links TRBV9 with TRBJ1-2; D is ambiguous. The CDR3 is CASSVERGSQGYTF. CDR3 in DNA: TGTGCCAGCAGCGTAGAACGGGGATCACAGGGCTACACCTTC.